This T cell receptor beta chain was captured in a study of T cell responses to AZD1222 COVID-19 vaccine. In its sample, this clone is medium-sized. Its target is unknown. Study-wide results and caveats: Nearly half of spike-specific TCRs reportedly target unmutated variant regions. Along spike, vaccine-associated CD4 TCRs were found throughout, with dominance at 160-218 and 743-854. Among the donors, most were white British and more were female, and clonal diversity was possibly underestimated.

Libraries were prepared by immunoSEQ multiplex PCR; TCRdb keeps only in-frame clonotypes and omits some of them. This sample yields about 97,000 clones, of which about 89% are seen a single time; under 8.5% belongs to the top ten. The sample consisted of peripheral blood, taken on day 0 of AZD1222 vaccination. The receptor was isolated from an adult in good health.

CDR3: CASSRYIRGETSGSNEQFF. Here the CDR3 DNA reads TGTGCCAGCAGCCGCTATATTAGGGGGGAGACTAGCGGGAGCAATGAGCAGTTCTTC. The chain employs TRBV4-2 and TRBJ2-1, with 12 nucleotides matching TRBD2. V was pared by 4 bases and J by 6 bases, with 16 bases of the junction left unmatched. This CDR3 has 19 amino acids. Germline V gene data show CDR1 as LGHNA and CDR2 as YNFKEQ.